This TCR beta chain was documented in a study of shared clonotypes between healthy human individuals. The wider study: Three CD4 naive, three CD4 memory, two CD8 naive and one CD8 memory plate were used per donor.

This clone was counted a single time. CD45RO-negative, CCR7-positively selected cells formed the naive CD8 fraction, excluding terminally differentiated effector memory CD45RA+ cells. Each of the donors was a healthy adult who was HIV-negative and had not had a recent acute infection or vaccination. Caucasian adults living in Nashville, Tennessee, provided all samples. V lost 2 bases, J lost 1 base, and 6 bases lay in between. CDR3 length: 13 amino acids. From germline, CDR1 is SGHVS and CDR2 FNYEAQ. The table came from immunoSEQ multiplex PCR; TCRdb's copy has only in-frame clones and leaves some out. Of over 750,000 clones in the sample, 96% were seen once.

This receptor was identified in a man in his thirties or forties in good health. The specimen sequenced was naive CD8+ T cells sorted from blood. The chain recombines TRBV7-6 with TRBJ2-7; D call uncertain. DNA of the CDR3: TGTGCCAGCAGCTTAAGCGCTTCCTACGAGCAGTACTTC. Protein: CASSLSASYEQYF.